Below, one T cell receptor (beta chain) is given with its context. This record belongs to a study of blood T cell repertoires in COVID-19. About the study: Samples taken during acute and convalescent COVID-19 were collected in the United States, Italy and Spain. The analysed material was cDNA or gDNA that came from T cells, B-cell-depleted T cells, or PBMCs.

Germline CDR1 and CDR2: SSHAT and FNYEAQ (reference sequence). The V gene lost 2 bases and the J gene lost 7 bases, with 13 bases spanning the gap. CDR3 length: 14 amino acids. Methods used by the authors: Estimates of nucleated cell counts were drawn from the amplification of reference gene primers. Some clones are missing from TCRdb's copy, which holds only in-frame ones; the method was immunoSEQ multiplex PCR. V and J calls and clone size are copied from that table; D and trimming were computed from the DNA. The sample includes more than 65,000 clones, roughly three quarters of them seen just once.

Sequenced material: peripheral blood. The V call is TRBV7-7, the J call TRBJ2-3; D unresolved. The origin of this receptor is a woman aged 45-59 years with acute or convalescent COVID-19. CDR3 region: CASSLSPELNTQYF. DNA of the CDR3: TGTGCCAGCAGCTTATCACCTGAACTGAATACGCAGTATTTT.